This T cell receptor beta chain was observed in a study of T cell responses to AZD1222 COVID-19 vaccine. The study's findings and limits: Spike-specific TCR breadth and depth were elevated following two AZD1222 doses.

J gave up 3 bases and V 3 bases, and 8 bases lay outside the gene matches. Germline CDR1 SGHRS, CDR2 YFSETQ. This CDR3 region has 15 residues. Assay used: immunoSEQ multiplex PCR; TCRdb lists only in-frame clones, some missing. Of about 100,000 clones listed, roughly 86% are singletons. This clone was observed once. Its antigen is as yet unknown. V and J are TRBV5-1 and TRBJ1-2; 7 bases map to TRBD1. The sequence was collected from an adult in good health. Sequenced here: peripheral blood, sampled on day 0 of MenACWY control vaccination. Written as DNA, the CDR3 is TGCGCCAGCAGCTCTCGACAGGGCGTGGACTATGGCTACACCTTC. It yields the protein CASSSRQGVDYGYTF.